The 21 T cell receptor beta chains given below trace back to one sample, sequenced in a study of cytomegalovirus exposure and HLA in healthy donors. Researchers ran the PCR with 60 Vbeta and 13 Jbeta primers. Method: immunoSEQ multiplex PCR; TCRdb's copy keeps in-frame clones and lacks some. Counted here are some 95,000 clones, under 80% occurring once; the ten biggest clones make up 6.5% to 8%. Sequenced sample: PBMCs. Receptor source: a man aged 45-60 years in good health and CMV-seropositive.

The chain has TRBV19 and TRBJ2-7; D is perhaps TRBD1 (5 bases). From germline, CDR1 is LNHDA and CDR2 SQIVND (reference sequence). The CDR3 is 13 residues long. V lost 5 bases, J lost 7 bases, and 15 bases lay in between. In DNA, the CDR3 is TGTGCCAGTAGTCTGGCAGGGAAGTTTGAGCAGTACTTC. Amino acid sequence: CASSLAGKFEQYF.

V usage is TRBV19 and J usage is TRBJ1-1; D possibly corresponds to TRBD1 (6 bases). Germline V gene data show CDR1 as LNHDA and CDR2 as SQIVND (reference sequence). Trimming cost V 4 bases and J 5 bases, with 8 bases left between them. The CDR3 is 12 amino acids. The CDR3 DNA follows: TGTGCCAGTAGTAAGGGGGTAACTGAAGCTTTCTTT. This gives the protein CASSKGVTEAFF. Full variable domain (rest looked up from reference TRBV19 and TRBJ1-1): DGGITQSPKYLFRKEGQNVTLSCEQNLNHDAMYWYRQDPGQGLRLIYYSQIVNDFQKGDIAEGYSVSREKKESFPLTVTSAQKNPTAFYLCASSKGVTEAFFGQGTRLTVV.

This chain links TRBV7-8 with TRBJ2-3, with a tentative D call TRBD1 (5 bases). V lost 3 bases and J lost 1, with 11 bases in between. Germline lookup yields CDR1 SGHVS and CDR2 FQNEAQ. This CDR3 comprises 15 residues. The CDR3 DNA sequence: TGTGCCAGCAGCTTGCAGGGTGAGGGCACAGATACGCAGTATTTT. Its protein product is CASSLQGEGTDTQYF.

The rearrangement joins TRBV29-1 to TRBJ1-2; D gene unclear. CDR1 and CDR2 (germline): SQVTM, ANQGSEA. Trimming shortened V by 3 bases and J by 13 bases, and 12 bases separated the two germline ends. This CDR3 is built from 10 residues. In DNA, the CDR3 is TGCAGCGTTGACGGGGATTGGTTCACCTTC. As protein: CSVDGDWFTF. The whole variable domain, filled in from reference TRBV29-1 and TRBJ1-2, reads SAVISQKPSRDICQRGTSLTIQCQVDSQVTMMFWYRQQPGQSLTLIATANQGSEATYESGFVIDKFPISRPNLTFSTLTVSNMSPEDSSIYLCSVDGDWFTFGSGTRLTVV.

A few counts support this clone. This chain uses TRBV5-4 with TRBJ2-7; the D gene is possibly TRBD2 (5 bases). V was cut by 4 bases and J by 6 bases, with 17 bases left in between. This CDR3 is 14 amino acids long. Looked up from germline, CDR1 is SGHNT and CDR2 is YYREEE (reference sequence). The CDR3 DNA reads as TGTGCCAGCAGCCGCGGACCAGGACTGAGCGAGCAGTACTTC. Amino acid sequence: CASSRGPGLSEQYF.

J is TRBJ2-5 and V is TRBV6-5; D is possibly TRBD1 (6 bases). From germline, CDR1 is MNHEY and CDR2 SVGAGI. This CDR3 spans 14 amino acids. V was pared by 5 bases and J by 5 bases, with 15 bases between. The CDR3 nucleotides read TGTGCCAGCAGTCCACAGGGCTCCCAGGAGACCCAGTACTTC. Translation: CASSPQGSQETQYF.

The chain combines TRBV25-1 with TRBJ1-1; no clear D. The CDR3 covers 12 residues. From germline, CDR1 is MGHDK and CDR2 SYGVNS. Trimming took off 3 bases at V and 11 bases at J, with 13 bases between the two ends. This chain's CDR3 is CASSDPGRGAFF. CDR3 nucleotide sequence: TGTGCCAGCAGTGATCCGGGTCGAGGGGCTTTCTTT.

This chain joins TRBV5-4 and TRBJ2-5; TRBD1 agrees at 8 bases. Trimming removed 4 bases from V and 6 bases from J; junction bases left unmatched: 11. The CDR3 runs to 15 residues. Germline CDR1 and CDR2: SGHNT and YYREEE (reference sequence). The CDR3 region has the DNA TGTGCCAGCAGCGAAAGTACAGGGGGTGAAAAGACCCAGTACTTC. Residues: CASSESTGGEKTQYF.

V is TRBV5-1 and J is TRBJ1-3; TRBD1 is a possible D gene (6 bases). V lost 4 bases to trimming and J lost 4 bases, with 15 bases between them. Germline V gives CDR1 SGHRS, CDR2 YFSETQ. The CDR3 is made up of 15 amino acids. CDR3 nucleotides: TGCGCCAGCAGCCGAAGGGGGGGCGCAGGAAACACCATATATTTT. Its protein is CASSRRGGAGNTIYF.

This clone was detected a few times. This CDR3 reads CASSPLSVGGEKLFF. The CDR3 DNA reads as TGTGCCAGCTCACCCCTGTCGGTTGGTGGTGAAAAACTGTTTTTT. The rearrangement uses TRBV18 and TRBJ1-4; D not certain. The CDR3 spans 15 residues. V lost 3 bases and J 7 bases, leaving 15 bases between the germline ends. Germline CDR1 and CDR2: KGHSH and LQKENI.

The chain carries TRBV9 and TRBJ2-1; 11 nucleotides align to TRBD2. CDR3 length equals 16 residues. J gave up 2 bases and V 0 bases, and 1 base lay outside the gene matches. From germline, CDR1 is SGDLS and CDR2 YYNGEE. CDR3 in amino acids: CASSVVTSGAYNEQFF. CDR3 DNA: TGTGCCAGCAGCGTAGTGACTAGCGGGGCCTACAATGAGCAGTTCTTC. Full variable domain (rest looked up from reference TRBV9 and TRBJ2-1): DSGVTQTPKHLITATGQRVTLRCSPRSGDLSVYWYQQSLDQGLQFLIQYYNGEERAKGNILERFSAQQFPDLHSELNLSSLELGDSALYFCASSVVTSGAYNEQFFGPGTRLTVL.

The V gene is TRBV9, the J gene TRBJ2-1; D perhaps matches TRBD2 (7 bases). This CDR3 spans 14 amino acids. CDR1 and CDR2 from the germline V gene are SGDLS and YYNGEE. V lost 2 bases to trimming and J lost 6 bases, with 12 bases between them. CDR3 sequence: CASSVGGAGNEQFF. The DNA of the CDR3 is TGTGCCAGCAGCGTGGGGGGGGCCGGCAATGAGCAGTTCTTC.

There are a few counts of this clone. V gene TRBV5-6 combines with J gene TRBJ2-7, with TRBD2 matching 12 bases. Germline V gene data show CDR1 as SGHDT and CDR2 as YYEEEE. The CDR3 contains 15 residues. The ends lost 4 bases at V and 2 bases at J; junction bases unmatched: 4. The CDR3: CASSQLAGGTYEQYF. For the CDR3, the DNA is TGTGCCAGCAGCCAACTAGCGGGGGGTACCTACGAGCAGTACTTC.

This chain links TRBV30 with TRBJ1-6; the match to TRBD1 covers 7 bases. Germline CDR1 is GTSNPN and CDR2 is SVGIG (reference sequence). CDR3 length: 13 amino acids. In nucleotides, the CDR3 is TGTGCAGCGCGGGACAGTGTGGGTTCACCCCTCCACTTT. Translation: CAARDSVGSPLHF.

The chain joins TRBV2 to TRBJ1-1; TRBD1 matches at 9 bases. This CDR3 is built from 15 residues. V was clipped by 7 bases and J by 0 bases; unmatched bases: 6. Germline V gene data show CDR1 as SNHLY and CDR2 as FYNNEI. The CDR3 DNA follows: TGTGCCAGCATCACAGGGGGCTACATGAACACTGAAGCTTTCTTT. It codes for CASITGGYMNTEAFF.

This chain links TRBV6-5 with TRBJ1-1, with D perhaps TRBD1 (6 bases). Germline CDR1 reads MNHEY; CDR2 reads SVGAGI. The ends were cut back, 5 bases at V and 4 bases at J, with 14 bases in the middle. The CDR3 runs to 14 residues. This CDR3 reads CASSPAGVGTEAFF. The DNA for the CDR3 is TGTGCCAGCAGTCCGGCAGGGGTGGGCACTGAAGCTTTCTTT.

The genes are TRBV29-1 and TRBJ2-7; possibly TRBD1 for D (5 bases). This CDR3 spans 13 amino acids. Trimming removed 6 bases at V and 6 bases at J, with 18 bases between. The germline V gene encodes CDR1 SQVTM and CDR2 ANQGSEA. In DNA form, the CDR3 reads TGCAGCGTAAGACAGCACTTGGAATCCGAGCAGTACTTC. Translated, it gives CSVRQHLESEQYF.

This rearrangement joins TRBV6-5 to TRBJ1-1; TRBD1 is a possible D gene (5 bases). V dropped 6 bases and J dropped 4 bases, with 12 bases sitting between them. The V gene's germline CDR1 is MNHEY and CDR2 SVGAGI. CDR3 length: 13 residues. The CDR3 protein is CASRSRRGTEAFF. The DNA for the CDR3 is TGTGCCAGCAGGTCCCGAAGGGGCACTGAAGCTTTCTTT.

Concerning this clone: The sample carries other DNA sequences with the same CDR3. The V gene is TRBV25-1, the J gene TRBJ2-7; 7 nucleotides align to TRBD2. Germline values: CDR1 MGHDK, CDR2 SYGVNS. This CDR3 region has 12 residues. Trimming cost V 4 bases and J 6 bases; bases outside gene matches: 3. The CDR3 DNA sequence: TGTGCCAGCAGTGGACCGGGGGGCGAGCAGTACTTC. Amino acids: CASSGPGGEQYF.

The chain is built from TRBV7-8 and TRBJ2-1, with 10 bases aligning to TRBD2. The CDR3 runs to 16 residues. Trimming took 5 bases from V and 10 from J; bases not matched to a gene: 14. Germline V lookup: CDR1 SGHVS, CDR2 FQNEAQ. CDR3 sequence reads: CASSPLGIAGGREQFF. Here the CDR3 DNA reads TGTGCCAGCAGCCCCCTCGGGATAGCGGGGGGTCGGGAGCAGTTCTTC.

The CDR3 nucleotides are TGTGCCAGCAGCCAAGATCTGGCAGGGAGCACAGATACGCAGTATTTT. Protein sequence: CASSQDLAGSTDTQYF. J is TRBJ2-3 and V is TRBV4-2; D possibly corresponds to TRBD1 (5 bases). The CDR3 has 16 amino acids. Trimming cost V 0 bases and J 0 bases, with 10 bases left between them. Germline values: CDR1 LGHNA, CDR2 YNFKEQ.